This T cell receptor (beta chain) was sequenced during a study of T cells in Graves' hyperthyroidism and ophthalmopathy. TCR beta CDR3 region amplification was performed from RNA transcripts. TCR CDR3 regions were first amplified by RT-PCR with HTBI primers. Via MiXCR, TCRdb re-called the multiplex PCR reads, giving one row per CDR3 protein. The data show 340,000 or so distinct CDR3 sequences, approximately 16% seen once. The CDR3 is 14 residues long. Germline CDR1 and CDR2: SGHRS and YFSETQ. V gave up 0 bases and J gave up 8 bases, with 11 bases separating them. The sequence came from a man aged 30-40 years with Graves' hyperthyroidism. V gene TRBV5-1 combines with J gene TRBJ1-4; D is perhaps TRBD1 (5 bases). Sequenced sample: blood. For the CDR3, the DNA is TGCGCCAGCAGCTTGGCAGGGACTCGGGAAAAACTGTTTTTT. Translated: CASSLAGTREKLFF.